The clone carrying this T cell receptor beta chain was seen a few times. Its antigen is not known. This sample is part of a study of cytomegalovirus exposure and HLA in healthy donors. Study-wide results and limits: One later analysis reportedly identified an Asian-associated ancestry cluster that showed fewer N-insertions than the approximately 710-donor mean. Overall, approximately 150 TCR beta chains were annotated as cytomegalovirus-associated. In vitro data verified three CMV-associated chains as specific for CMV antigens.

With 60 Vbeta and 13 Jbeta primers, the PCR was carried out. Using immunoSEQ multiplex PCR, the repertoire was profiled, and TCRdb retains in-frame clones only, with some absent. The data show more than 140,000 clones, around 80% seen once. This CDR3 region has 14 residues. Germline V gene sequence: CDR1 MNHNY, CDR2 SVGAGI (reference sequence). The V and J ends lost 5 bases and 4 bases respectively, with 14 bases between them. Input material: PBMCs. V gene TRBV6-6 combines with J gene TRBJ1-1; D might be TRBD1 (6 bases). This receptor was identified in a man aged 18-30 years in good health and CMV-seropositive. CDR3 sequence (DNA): TGTGCCAGCAGTGCCCCGGGACACACCACTGAAGCTTTCTTT. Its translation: CASSAPGHTTEAFF.